The source of this T cell receptor beta chain is a study of shared clonotypes between healthy human individuals (dated by TCRdb to 2019 to 2021). For context, the study as a whole: The cohort included a few men and a couple of women between 18 and 49 years of age. For each donor, CD4 naive and CD4 memory were each run on three plates, CD8 naive on two plates, and CD8 memory on one plate. To estimate repertoire size and how much clonotype sharing occurs between individuals, the study deeply sequenced the blood TCR repertoires of roughly 5 healthy adults. Different laboratories and diverse techniques were used to prepare libraries and sequence TCR repertoires, to increase sequencing depth and limit assay-specific biases. Between about 0.8 and 9.5 billion PBMCs per donor were obtained by leukapheresis. Overall results and qualifications from the work: Higher generation probabilities were observed for clonotypes shared by all four sorted-subset donors than for non-shared clonotypes. Only blood was sampled, and tissue TCR repertoires likely differ from those in blood. Larger estimated clonotype richness was generally found for naive subsets than for memory subsets. Across four donors, approximately 4.9% of naive CD4, over 3% of naive CD8, roughly 2.3% of memory CD4, and roughly 0.41% of memory CD8 clonotypes were shared. The small number of donors limited the genetic and exposure-history diversity represented. Pairwise subsampling led to the expectation that sequencing depth would affect the degree of clonotype sharing among donors. Rarefaction of sorted-subset datasets indicated incomplete sequencing despite the large sequencing depth.

This clone has just one count. Its antigen is unknown. The record has no base qualities; no much larger clone is one base away. The CDR3 numbers 13 residues from cysteine through phenylalanine. Only the CDR3 DNA is retained, 39 bases long and in frame from the first base. CDR1 is given as SGHTS and CDR2 as YDEGEE, both from the germline V gene. Relative to germline, V is missing 2 bases and J is missing 6 bases, with 2 bases of the junction outside any gene match. The donors were healthy, HIV-negative adults with no recently reported acute infections or vaccinations. Only Caucasian adults living in Nashville, Tennessee, USA were represented among the donors. CD4+ T cells were enriched by magnetic negative selection, after which naive cells were positively selected on CD45RA and the negative fraction was taken as the memory subset. After blood collection by leukapheresis, PBMCs were isolated using Ficoll-Histopaque density gradient centrifugation and then cryopreserved in the vapor phase of liquid nitrogen. Analytical flow cytometry was used to check the purity and quantity of each magnetically sorted T cell population. Genomic DNA was isolated from each sorted fraction and quantified by UV absorbance on a Nanodrop 2000c.

Using the deep immunoSEQ assay, TCR CDR3 regions were amplified from genomic DNA by multiplex PCR. Extracted genomic DNA from each cell subset was spread evenly across all wells of several immunoSEQ 96-well plates, with each plate serving as a replicate. For sorted subsets, each replicate PCR was loaded with 150 to 250 ng genomic DNA, equivalent to 30,000 to 35,000 T cell genomes. The purified libraries were quantified using a Qubit 3.0 fluorometer, sized with a Bioanalyzer 2100, and then quantified again using the KAPA Library Quantification kit. A separate single-read 150-cycle Illumina NextSeq 550 flow cell was used to sequence each immunoSEQ 96-well plate. Per the source publication's procedure: Because only junctional sequences without quality scores were contained in the immunoSEQ output, filtering matching that applied to full-length reads could not be performed. To assign V/J genes and CDR3, sequences were annotated against IMGT germline references using PyIR, a Python wrapper for IgBLAST v1.9. Any read was removed if the V/J assignment was weak (E-value above 1e-6), the CDR3 was missing, or the read contained stop codons, out-of-frame junctions, or ambiguous translated residues. V3J clonotypes were defined as sequences sharing an identical inferred V gene, J gene, and CDR3 amino acid sequence. Percentage overlap between repertoires was computed as shared unique clonotypes divided by the size of the smaller repertoire. Richness of each repertoire was evaluated using RTK rarefaction, the Chao1 estimator, and Recon v2.1 estimates of unobserved clonotypes. For all TCRbeta clonotypes obtained by the gDNA method from several donors, generation probabilities were computed with OLGA. The table was pulled from immuneACCESS by TCRdb, which kept in-frame rearrangements only. Such tables lose some clones; where checked, under half of the loss comes from unresolved V genes, and the rest has no known cause. V and J calls and clone size follow that table, whereas D and trimming were derived from the DNA. Across this sample there are approximately 2.3 million clones, with approximately 93% seen only once. 0.39% of the sample is in the top ten clones.

The TCR originated in a man younger than 35 in good health. Some clones in this sample may be carry-over from other donors' samples. Material for sequencing was naive CD4+ T cells from PBMCs. The sample's cell subset or site, from its label and the paper: CD45RA+ positively selected. Rearrangement joined TRBV5-8 to TRBJ2-4; 7 of the junction bases match TRBD1. The CDR3 protein sequence reads: CASSFNRGNIQYF. In nucleotide form, the sequence is TGTGCCAGCAGCTTTAACAGGGGAAACATTCAGTACTTC.